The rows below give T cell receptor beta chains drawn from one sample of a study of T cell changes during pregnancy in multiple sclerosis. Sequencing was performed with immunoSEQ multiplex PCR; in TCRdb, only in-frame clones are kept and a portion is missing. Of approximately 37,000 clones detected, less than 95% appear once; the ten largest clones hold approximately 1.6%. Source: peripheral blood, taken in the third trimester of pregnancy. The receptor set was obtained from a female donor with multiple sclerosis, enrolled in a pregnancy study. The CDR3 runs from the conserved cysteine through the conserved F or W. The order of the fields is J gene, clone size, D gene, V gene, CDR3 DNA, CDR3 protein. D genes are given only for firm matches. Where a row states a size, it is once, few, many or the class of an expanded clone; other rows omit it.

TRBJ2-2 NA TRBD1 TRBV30 TGTGCCTGGAGGGGACAGGGGATAACCGGGGAGCTGTTTTTT CAWRGQGITGELFF
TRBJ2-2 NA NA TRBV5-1 TGCGCCAGCAGCTTCGACAGGAACACCGGGGAGCTGTTTTTT CASSFDRNTGELFF
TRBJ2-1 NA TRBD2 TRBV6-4 TGTGCCAGCAGTGACCCTCTAGCGGGAGATACCAATGAGCAGTTCTTC CASSDPLAGDTNEQFF
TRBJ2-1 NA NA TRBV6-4 TGTGCCAGCAGTGACTCGCTAGGTGTCAATGAGCAGTTCTTC CASSDSLGVNEQFF
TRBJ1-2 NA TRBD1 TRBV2 TGTGCCAGCAGTGAAGATGTGACAGGGCGAGGCTACACCTTC CASSEDVTGRGYTF
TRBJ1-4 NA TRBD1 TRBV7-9 TGTGCCAGCAGATTGACAGGGGATAATGAAAAACTGTTTTTT CASRLTGDNEKLFF
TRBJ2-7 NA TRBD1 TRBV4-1 TGCGCCAGCAGCCAAAGACAGGGGACCTACGAGCAGTACTTC CASSQRQGTYEQYF
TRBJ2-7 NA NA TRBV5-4 TGTGCCAGCAGCTTGGCGACGACAGGATACTACGAGCAGTACTTC CASSLATTGYYEQYF
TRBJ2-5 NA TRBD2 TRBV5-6 TGTGCCAGCAGCTGGCGAGGGCTGGGACTAGCGGGGGTGGAGACCCAGTACTTC CASSWRGLGLAGVETQYF
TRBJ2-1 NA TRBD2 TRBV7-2 TGTGCCAGCAGCCTTGCACTAGCGGGAAACGGCGCTGAGCAGTTCTTC CASSLALAGNGAEQFF
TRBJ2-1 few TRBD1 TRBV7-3 TGTGCCAGCAGCCCTGAGGACAGGGCCAACAATGAGCAGTTCTTC CASSPEDRANNEQFF
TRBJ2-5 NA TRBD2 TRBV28 TGTGCCAGCAGTTACCATTTGGGACTAGCGGGAGCAGGTAGAGAGACCCAGTACTTC CASSYHLGLAGAGRETQYF
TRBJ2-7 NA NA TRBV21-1 TGTGCCAGCAGCCAGTGGAGGGAGGTAAGGGAGCAGTACTTC CASSQWREVREQYF